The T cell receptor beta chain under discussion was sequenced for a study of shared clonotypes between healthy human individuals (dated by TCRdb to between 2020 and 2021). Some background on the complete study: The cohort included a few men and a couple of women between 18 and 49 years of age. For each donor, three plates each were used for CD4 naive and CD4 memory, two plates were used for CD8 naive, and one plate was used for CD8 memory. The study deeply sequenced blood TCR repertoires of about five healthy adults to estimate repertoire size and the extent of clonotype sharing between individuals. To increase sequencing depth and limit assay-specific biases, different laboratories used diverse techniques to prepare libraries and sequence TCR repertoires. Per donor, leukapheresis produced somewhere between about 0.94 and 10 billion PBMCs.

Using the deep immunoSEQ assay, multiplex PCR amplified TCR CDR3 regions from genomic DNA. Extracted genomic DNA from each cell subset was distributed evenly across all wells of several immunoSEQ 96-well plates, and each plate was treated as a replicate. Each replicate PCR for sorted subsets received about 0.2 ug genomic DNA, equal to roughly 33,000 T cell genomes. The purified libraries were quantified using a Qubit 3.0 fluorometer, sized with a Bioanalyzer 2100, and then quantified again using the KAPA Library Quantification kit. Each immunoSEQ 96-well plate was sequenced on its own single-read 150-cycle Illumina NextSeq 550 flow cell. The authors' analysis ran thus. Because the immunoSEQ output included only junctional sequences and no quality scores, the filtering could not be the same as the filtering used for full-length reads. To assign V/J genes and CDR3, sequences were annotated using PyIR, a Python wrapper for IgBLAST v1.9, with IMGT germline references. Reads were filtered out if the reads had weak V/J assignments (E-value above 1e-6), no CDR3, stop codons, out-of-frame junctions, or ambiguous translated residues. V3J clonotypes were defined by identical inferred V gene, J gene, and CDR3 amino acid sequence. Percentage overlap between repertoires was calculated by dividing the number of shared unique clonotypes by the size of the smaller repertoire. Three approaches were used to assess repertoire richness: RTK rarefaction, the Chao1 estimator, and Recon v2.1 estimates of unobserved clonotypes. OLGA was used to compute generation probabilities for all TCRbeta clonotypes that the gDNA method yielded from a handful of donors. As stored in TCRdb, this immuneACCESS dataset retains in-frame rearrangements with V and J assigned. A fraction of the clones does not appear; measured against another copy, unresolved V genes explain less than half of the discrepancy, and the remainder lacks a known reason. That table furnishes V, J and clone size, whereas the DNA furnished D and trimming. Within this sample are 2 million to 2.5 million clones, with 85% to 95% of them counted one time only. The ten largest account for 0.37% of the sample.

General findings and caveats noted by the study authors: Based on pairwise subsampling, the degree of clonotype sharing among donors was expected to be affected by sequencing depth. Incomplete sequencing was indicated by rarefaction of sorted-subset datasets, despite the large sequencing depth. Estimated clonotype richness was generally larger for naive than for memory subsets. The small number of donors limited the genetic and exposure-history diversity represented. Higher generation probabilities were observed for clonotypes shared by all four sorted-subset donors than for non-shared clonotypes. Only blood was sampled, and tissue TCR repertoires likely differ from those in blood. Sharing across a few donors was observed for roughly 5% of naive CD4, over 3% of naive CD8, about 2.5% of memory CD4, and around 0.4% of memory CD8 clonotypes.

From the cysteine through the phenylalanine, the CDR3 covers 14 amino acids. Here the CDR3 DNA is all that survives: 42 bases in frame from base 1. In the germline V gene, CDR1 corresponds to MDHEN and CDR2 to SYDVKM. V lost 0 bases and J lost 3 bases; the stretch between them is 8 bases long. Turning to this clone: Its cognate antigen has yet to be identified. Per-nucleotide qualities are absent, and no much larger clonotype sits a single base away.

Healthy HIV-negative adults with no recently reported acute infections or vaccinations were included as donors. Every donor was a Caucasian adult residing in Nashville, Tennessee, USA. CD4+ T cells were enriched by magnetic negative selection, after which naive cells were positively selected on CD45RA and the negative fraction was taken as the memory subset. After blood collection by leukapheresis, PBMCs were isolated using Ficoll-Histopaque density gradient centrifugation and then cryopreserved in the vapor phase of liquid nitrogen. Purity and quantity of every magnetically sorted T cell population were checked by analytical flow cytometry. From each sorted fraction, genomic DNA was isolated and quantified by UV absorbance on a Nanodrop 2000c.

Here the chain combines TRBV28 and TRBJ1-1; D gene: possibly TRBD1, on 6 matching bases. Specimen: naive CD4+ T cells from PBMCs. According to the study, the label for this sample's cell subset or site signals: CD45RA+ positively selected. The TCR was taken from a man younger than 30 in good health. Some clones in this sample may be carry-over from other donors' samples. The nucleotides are TGTGCCAGCAGTTTATGGGGGGCGGACACTGAAGCTTTCTTT. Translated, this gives CASSLWGADTEAFF.